A selection of T cell receptor beta chains follows, all from one sample in a study of blood T cell repertoires in COVID-19. The table came from immunoSEQ multiplex PCR; TCRdb's copy has only in-frame clones and leaves some out. The sample carries tens of thousands of clones, roughly 89% recorded once. The sequenced sample was peripheral blood. These receptors were obtained from a woman aged 60-75 years with COVID-19, enrolled during active disease. Each CDR3 is given with its conserved first and last residue. The D gene is left open where the match is weak. Not all rows give a size; the values are once, few, many and, for expanded clones, a class.

.	TRBV9	TRBJ2-3	TRBD1	TGTGCCAGCAGCCACAGGGGGGCTGACACAGATACGCAGTATTTT	CASSHRGADTDTQYF
once	TRBV4-3	TRBJ2-7	.	TGCGCCAGCAGCCAAGGAGTGGTTTACGAGCAGTACTTC	CASSQGVVYEQYF
once	TRBV7-9	TRBJ2-1	TRBD2	TGTGCCAGCACCCAAGTGGGCGGGAGGGCCAATGAGCAGTTCTTC	CASTQVGGRANEQFF
.	TRBV7-2	TRBJ2-7	TRBD1	TGTGCCAGCAGCTTAGCATTTGGGCAGGGGGCCGACGAGCAGTACTTC	CASSLAFGQGADEQYF
.	TRBV6-5	TRBJ1-2	TRBD1	TGTGCCAGCAGTTACGGTCCAGGGGGCCCTAATGGCTACACCTTC	CASSYGPGGPNGYTF
few	TRBV27	TRBJ2-7	TRBD1	TGTGCCAGCAGCAGACAGGGGCTCTCCTACGAGCAGTACTTC	CASSRQGLSYEQYF
.	TRBV10-3	TRBJ2-2	.	TGTGCCATCAGCCTACAGGGGAACACCGGGGAGCTGTTTTTT	CAISLQGNTGELFF
.	TRBV28	TRBJ2-7	.	TGTGCCAGCAGTTTGCGGGACGGCTACGAGCAGTACTTC	CASSLRDGYEQYF
.	TRBV29-1	TRBJ1-6	.	TGCAGCGTTGCTCTTCAGGGGTCGGGTTCACCCCTCCACTTT	CSVALQGSGSPLHF
.	TRBV7-8	TRBJ2-7	TRBD1	TGTGCCAGCAGCCCCGGGACAGGGGTATCCTACGAGCAGTACTTC	CASSPGTGVSYEQYF
.	TRBV2	TRBJ2-7	TRBD2	TGTGCCAGCAGTGTCGGGACTAGCATATGGGATGTTGGATACGAGCAGTACTTC	CASSVGTSIWDVGYEQYF
few	TRBV7-2	TRBJ2-1	.	TGTGCCAGCAGGGGGATGGGACTCCGGGCGGAGCAGTTCTTC	CASRGMGLRAEQFF
once	TRBV28	TRBJ2-5	TRBD2	TGTGCCAGCAGATCCCCCTCTGGAGGGAGGGCCGGCGAGACCCAGTACTTC	CASRSPSGGRAGETQYF
.	TRBV24-1	TRBJ2-5	TRBD1	TGTGCCACCAGTGATAGTGCACCGGGACAGGGGGCGACGGAGACCCAGTACTTC	CATSDSAPGQGATETQYF
.	TRBV29-1	TRBJ2-7	TRBD2	TGCAGAAGGACTAGCGAGGAAGACGAGCAGTACTTC	CRRTSEEDEQYF
.	TRBV30	TRBJ1-4	.	TGTGCCGCCAACCGGGAGACGACTAATGAAAAACTGTTTTTT	CAANRETTNEKLFF
.	TRBV6-4	TRBJ1-2	.	TGTGCCAGCAGTGTTCAGGGGCTAAAGTATGGCTACACCTTC	CASSVQGLKYGYTF
.	TRBV18	TRBJ2-7	TRBD2	TGTGCCAGCTCACCACCAGGGACTAGCGGGACCTACGAGCAGTACTTC	CASSPPGTSGTYEQYF
.	TRBV2	TRBJ1-6	TRBD1	TGTGCCAGCAGTGGGGACAGTAATTCACCCCTCCACTTT	CASSGDSNSPLHF
once	TRBV5-5	TRBJ2-7	.	TGTGCCAGCAGCCCGGGGTGGAACTCCTACTACGAGCAGTACTTC	CASSPGWNSYYEQYF
.	TRBV27	TRBJ2-6	.	TGTGCCAGCAGTTTCTCGGGACTGAGGGCCAACGTCCTGACTTTC	CASSFSGLRANVLTF
.	TRBV7-9	TRBJ2-1	.	TGTGCCAGCAGCTTAGAATACGGGTCTATCGGTGAGCAGTTCTTC	CASSLEYGSIGEQFF
few	TRBV4-3	TRBJ2-2	.	TGCGCCAGCAGCCAAGACACTGGGAGGACCGGGGAGCTGTTTTTT	CASSQDTGRTGELFF
.	TRBV4-3	TRBJ2-7	TRBD2	TGCGCCAGCAGCCAAGTGCGGGGGTTTTCCTACGAGCAGTACTTC	CASSQVRGFSYEQYF
.	TRBV19	TRBJ2-3	TRBD2	TGTGCCATAGGGCCGGGAGCGGGAAGCACAGATACGCAGTATTTT	CAIGPGAGSTDTQYF
.	TRBV28	TRBJ1-1	.	TGTGCCAGCAGTTTATTGGGGGCGAACACTGAAGCTTTCTTT	CASSLLGANTEAFF
few	TRBV4-1	TRBJ1-1	.	TGCGCCAGCAGCCAAGATAGGGGGACTGAAGCTTTCTTT	CASSQDRGTEAFF
few	TRBV5-8	TRBJ2-3	.	TGTGCCAGCAGCTTGGCCTTAGCTTTAGATACGCAGTATTTT	CASSLALALDTQYF
.	TRBV3-1/TRBV3-2	TRBJ1-5	.	TGTGCCAGCAGCCAAGACGGACAGTTAGATCAGCCCCAGCATTTT	CASSQDGQLDQPQHF
.	TRBV10-3	TRBJ1-2	TRBD1	TGTGCCATCACCACGGGACAGTACTATGGCTACACCTTC	CAITTGQYYGYTF
.	TRBV30	TRBJ1-1	.	TGTGCCTGGAGTGTACCCTCCCAGGGCACTGAAGCTTTCTTT	CAWSVPSQGTEAFF
.	TRBV28	TRBJ2-3	.	TGTGCCAGCAGTTCCCAGTGGAGCACAGATACGCAGTATTTT	CASSSQWSTDTQYF
few	TRBV24-1	TRBJ2-2	TRBD2	TGTGCCACCAGTGACCGGACTAGCGGGAATCTGCACGGGGAGCTGTTTTTT	CATSDRTSGNLHGELFF
.	TRBV6-5	TRBJ1-2	.	TGTGCCAGCGGCAGCGTTAACTATGGCTACACCTTC	CASGSVNYGYTF
.	TRBV11-2	TRBJ1-2	.	TGTGCCAGCAGCTTAGGTCAGGGAAAGAGTTATGGCTACACCTTC	CASSLGQGKSYGYTF
.	TRBV28	TRBJ2-1	TRBD2	TGTGCCAGCAGTTTAGGCGGGAGGGCCATGTTCTTC	CASSLGGRAMFF
.	TRBV6-1	TRBJ2-6	.	TGTGCCAGCAGTGAGATGGTGAGCTCTGGGGCCAACGTCCTGACTTTC	CASSEMVSSGANVLTF
.	TRBV7-7	TRBJ2-1	TRBD2	TGTGCCAGCAGCCGGGGACTAGCGGGAACGGGGAATGAGCAGTTCTTC	CASSRGLAGTGNEQFF
.	TRBV6-5	TRBJ1-3	TRBD1	TGTGCCAGCAGTTACTCGAGGGGGCCGATATATTTT	CASSYSRGPIYF
few	TRBV5-4	TRBJ1-6	.	TGTGCCAGCAGCTTGCTAGACTCGAACTCACCCCTCCACTTT	CASSLLDSNSPLHF
.	TRBV7-8	TRBJ2-7	TRBD1	TGTGCCAGCAGCTTTACAGGGGGCGCCTTAGTGGACGAGCAGTACTTC	CASSFTGGALVDEQYF
.	TRBV7-9	TRBJ1-1	.	TGTGCCAGCAGCTCAGGGAGGGCTGCTTTCTTT	CASSSGRAAFF
.	TRBV28	TRBJ2-4	TRBD1	TGTGCCAGCAGTCCTACCGGGACAGGGGTGGACATTCAGTACTTC	CASSPTGTGVDIQYF
.	TRBV28	TRBJ2-3	.	TGTGCCAGCAGTTTAGACAGGCCGAGCACAGATACGCAGTATTTT	CASSLDRPSTDTQYF
.	TRBV5-1	TRBJ2-5	.	TGCGCCAGCAGCGGCCCGGCGGGGAAACAAGAGACCCAGTACTTC	CASSGPAGKQETQYF
.	TRBV6-5	TRBJ1-1	.	TGTGCCAGCAGCCGACAGATGAACACTGAAGCTTTCTTT	CASSRQMNTEAFF
.	TRBV6-5	TRBJ2-5	.	TGTGCCAGCGGAGGGGGCCTAGGGGCCCAGTACTTC	CASGGGLGAQYF
.	TRBV12-3/TRBV12-4	TRBJ2-1	.	TGTGCCAGCACCCTCGGACAGTACAATGAGCAGTTCTTC	CASTLGQYNEQFF
.	TRBV6-5	TRBJ1-2	.	TGTGCCAGCAGTTACACCCCACAGTTTGGCTATGGCTACACCTTC	CASSYTPQFGYGYTF
.	TRBV11-1	TRBJ2-3	TRBD2	TGTGCCAGCAGCTCTGGAAACGGGGGGGGCGCAGATACGCAGTATTTT	CASSSGNGGGADTQYF
.	TRBV5-1	TRBJ2-1	.	TGCGCCAGCAGCTTGGTCGTGAGCTCCTACAATGAGCAGTTCTTC	CASSLVVSSYNEQFF
.	TRBV5-1	TRBJ1-3	.	TGCGCCAGCAGCTTGGATCCGGGGAACTCTGGAAACACCATATATTTT	CASSLDPGNSGNTIYF
few	TRBV19	TRBJ1-2	TRBD1	TGTGCCAGTAGGGGACAGGGGTCCCATGGCTACACCTTC	CASRGQGSHGYTF
.	TRBV19	TRBJ1-1	.	TGTGCCAGTAGTCGTCCCGGGACATCTCGGACTGAAGCTTTCTTT	CASSRPGTSRTEAFF
.	TRBV5-5	TRBJ1-5	TRBD1	TGTGCCAGCAGCCCCCGGGACAGGGGGACGTGGCCCCAGCATTTT	CASSPRDRGTWPQHF